Listed below are T cell receptor beta chains from one sample, sequenced in a study of T-cell reconstitution after alpha-beta-depleted transplantation in children. TCRdb re-derived calls from the PCR reads in MiXCR, one entry per CDR3 protein. The sample lists about 600,000 distinct CDR3 sequences; 10% were seen once. Sequenced material: PBMCs from the stem cell graft donor, taken from the stem cell graft. These TCRs come from a human donor who donated a stem cell graft to a child with acute myeloid leukemia. CDR3s include the opening cysteine and the closing phenylalanine or tryptophan. Each record gives: V gene, J gene, CDR3 protein.

TRBV7-8	TRBJ2-3	CASSLATVGGSTDTQYF
TRBV4-3	TRBJ1-1	CASRRTMNTEAFF
TRBV6-5	TRBJ2-7	CASSYTSQDEQYF
TRBV2	TRBJ2-1	CASSGQGPLNEQFF
TRBV29-1	TRBJ1-1	CSVEGEETEAFF
TRBV20-1	TRBJ1-5	CSASGGGNQPQHF
TRBV20-1	TRBJ2-4	CSAMEVALAKNIQYF
TRBV6-1	TRBJ1-5	CASSLAGSPNQPQHF
TRBV7-3	TRBJ2-5	CASSLTVGRSETQYF
TRBV4-3	TRBJ2-3	CASSQEGRVGTQYF
TRBV27	TRBJ2-1	CASSLWTSGSYNEQFF
TRBV30	TRBJ2-5	CAWEAGAAETQYF
TRBV29-1	TRBJ2-1	CSAGTSGRDGEQFF
TRBV20-1	TRBJ1-2	CSAQGYANYGYTF
TRBV12-3/TRBV12-4	TRBJ2-7	CASSLGGLAKGSEQYF
TRBV20-1	TRBJ2-3	CSARNAGGPRDTQYF
TRBV7-7	TRBJ2-7	CASSLSPGPGYEQYF
TRBV2	TRBJ2-7	CANLKETQSSYEQYF
TRBV12-3/TRBV12-4	TRBJ2-6	CASTRDSPLPGANVLTF
TRBV12-3/TRBV12-4	TRBJ2-5	CASSPGLAGVQETQYF
TRBV24-1	TRBJ1-5	CATSDTGTGGDAQPQHF
TRBV6-5	TRBJ2-1	CASSYPGGEQFF
TRBV3-1	TRBJ2-7	CASSQGGGSHYEQYF
TRBV20-1	TRBJ1-1	CSATRDTYTEAFF
TRBV5-1	TRBJ2-3	CASSLLGYRTDTQYF
TRBV5-2	TRBJ1-1	CAMGPGTGCYMAEAFF
TRBV7-2	TRBJ2-5	CASSFGGPIQETQYF
TRBV18	TRBJ2-5	CASSPALEETQYF
TRBV20-1	TRBJ2-3	CSARDLARGRTDTQYF
TRBV20-1	TRBJ2-3	CSAPTTSGSGADTQYF
TRBV4-2	TRBJ2-7	CASSQDSAKTSGVGIYEQYF
TRBV11-1	TRBJ2-1	CASSLVAGLLSSYNEQFF
TRBV6-2/TRBV6-3	TRBJ2-1	CASSLLKTGGNEQFF
TRBV5-1	TRBJ2-1	CASSPPGAPGNEQFF
TRBV7-2	TRBJ2-7	CASISGREQYF
TRBV5-1	TRBJ1-4	CASSLEVYSRSEKLFF
TRBV7-9	TRBJ2-7	CASSSNGGAYEQYF
TRBV7-2	TRBJ2-2	CASSLVAGSTGELFF
TRBV24-1	TRBJ2-1	CATSDLVGRDNEQFF
TRBV12-3/TRBV12-4	TRBJ2-5	CASSLGLGTSGAGETQYF
TRBV20-1	TRBJ2-7	CSATGYEQYF
TRBV7-8	TRBJ2-7	CASSRRQGSEQYF
TRBV24-1	TRBJ2-3	CATSDPGTAPTDTQYF
TRBV10-3	TRBJ2-5	CAISRPEGETQYF
TRBV15	TRBJ1-3	CATSRDRGPGNTIYF
TRBV20-1	TRBJ2-7	CSAKPGVSYEQYF
TRBV20-1	TRBJ1-1	CSAMDRATLVNTEAFF